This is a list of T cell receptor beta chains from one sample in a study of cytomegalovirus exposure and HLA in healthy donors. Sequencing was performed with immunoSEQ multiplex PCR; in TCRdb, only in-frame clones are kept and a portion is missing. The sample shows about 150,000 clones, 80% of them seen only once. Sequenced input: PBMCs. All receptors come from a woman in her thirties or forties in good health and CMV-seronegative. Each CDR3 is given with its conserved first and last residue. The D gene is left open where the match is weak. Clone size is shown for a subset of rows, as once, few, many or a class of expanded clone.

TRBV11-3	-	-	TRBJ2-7	TGTGCCAGCAGCCCAAGTTTCAGCGGACTAAATTACGAGCAGTACTTC	CASSPSFSGLNYEQYF
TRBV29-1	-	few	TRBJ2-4	TGCAGCGTTGAAGTTCAGGTGGAAAACAGTCAGTACTTC	CSVEVQVENSQYF
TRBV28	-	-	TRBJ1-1	TGTGCCAGCAGGTCTACCTGGAGGGCTTTCTTT	CASRSTWRAFF
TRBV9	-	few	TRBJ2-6	TGTGCCAGCAGCGTAGGGGACACTTTATCTGGGGCCAACGTCCTGACTTTC	CASSVGDTLSGANVLTF
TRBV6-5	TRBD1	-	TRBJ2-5	TGTGCCAGCAGCTCCATGCAGGGGGCTGAAGAGACCCAGTACTTC	CASSSMQGAEETQYF
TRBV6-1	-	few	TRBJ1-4	TGTGCCAGCAGTACAGGGTTGGAACTGTTTTTT	CASSTGLELFF
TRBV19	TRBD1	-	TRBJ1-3	TGTGCCACATCGGGACAGATCTTTTCTGGAAACACCATATATTTT	CATSGQIFSGNTIYF
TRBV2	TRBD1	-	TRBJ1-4	TGTGCCAGCAGTGACGGGCAGGGGGGCAAACTGTTTTTT	CASSDGQGGKLFF
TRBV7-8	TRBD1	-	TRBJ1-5	TGTGCCAGCAGCTTAGGGGGACAGCCGTATAGCAATCAGCCCCAGCATTTT	CASSLGGQPYSNQPQHF
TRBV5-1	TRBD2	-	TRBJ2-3	TGCGCCAGCAGCTCGGGAGGGGCTAGCACAGATACGCAGTATTTT	CASSSGGASTDTQYF
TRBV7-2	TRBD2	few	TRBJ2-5	TGTGCCAGCAGCTTAGGCCTAGCGGGAGGGAGTGGAGAGACCCAGTACTTC	CASSLGLAGGSGETQYF
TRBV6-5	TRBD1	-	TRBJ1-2	TGTGCCAGCAGTTTTGTTACAGGGGAAACTAACTATGGCTACACCTTC	CASSFVTGETNYGYTF
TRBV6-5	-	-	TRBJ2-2	TGTGCCAGCAGTTTTGGGAGCACCGGGGAGCTGTTTTTT	CASSFGSTGELFF
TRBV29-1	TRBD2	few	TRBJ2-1	TGCAGCGTTGTGAGCGGGAGAGGGGGTGAGCAGTTCTTC	CSVVSGRGGEQFF
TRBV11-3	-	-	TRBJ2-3	TGTGCCAGCAGCTTAAGTCACCCGGGACACCTCTTCTCCACAGATACGCAGTATTTT	CASSLSHPGHLFSTDTQYF
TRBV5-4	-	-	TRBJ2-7	TGTGCCAGCAGCCCGACAGTCGGTCGCGAGCAGTACTTC	CASSPTVGREQYF
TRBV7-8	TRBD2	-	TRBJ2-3	TGTGCCAGCAATATCGTTAGCGGGGGGGCAGATACGCAGTATTTT	CASNIVSGGADTQYF
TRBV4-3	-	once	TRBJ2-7	TGCGCCAGCAGCCAATTGTTAGTCACCGAGCAGTACTTC	CASSQLLVTEQYF
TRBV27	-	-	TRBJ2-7	TGTGCCAGCAACGGATTGGGGCAGGGAAGTCTCTACGAGCAGTACTTC	CASNGLGQGSLYEQYF
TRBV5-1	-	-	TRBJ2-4	TGCGCCAGCAGCCCGGCGGAGGGGATAGCCAAAAACATTCAGTACTTC	CASSPAEGIAKNIQYF
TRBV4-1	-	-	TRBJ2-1	TGCGCCAGCAGCCAAGATAGATTCAATGAGCAGTTCTTC	CASSQDRFNEQFF
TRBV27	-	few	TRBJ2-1	TGTGCCAGCAGTTTCTCCGGGACAACTTACAATGAGCAGTTCTTC	CASSFSGTTYNEQFF
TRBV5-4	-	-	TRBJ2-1	TGTGCCAGCAGCCCCCCGGTCGGGAACAACAATGAGCAGTTCTTC	CASSPPVGNNNEQFF
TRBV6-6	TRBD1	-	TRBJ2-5	TGTGCCAGCAGTTCGACGCAGGGGGCAGGGGAGACCCAGTACTTC	CASSSTQGAGETQYF
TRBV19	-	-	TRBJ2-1	TGTGCCAGTAGTATAGATCTCCAGTTCTTC	CASSIDLQFF
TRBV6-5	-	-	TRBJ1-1	TGTGCCAGCAGAAAGGGACAAAGTAACACTGAAGCTTTCTTT	CASRKGQSNTEAFF
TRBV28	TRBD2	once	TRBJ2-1	TGTGCCAGCACCCCCTCCCTAGCGGCCAATGAGCAGTTCTTC	CASTPSLAANEQFF
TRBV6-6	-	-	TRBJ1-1	TGTGCCAGCAGCTCCACAGCGAACACTGAAGCTTTCTTT	CASSSTANTEAFF
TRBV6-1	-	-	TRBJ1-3	TGTGCCATCCCCTCGGGAAACTCTGGAAACACCATATATTTT	CAIPSGNSGNTIYF
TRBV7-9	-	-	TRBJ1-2	TGTGCCAGCAGCTTAGAAGTTGGAGGTATCAGCGGCTACACCTTC	CASSLEVGGISGYTF
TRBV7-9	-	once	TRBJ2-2	TGTGCCAGCAGCTCCCTGACAGCCACCGGGGAGCTGTTTTTT	CASSSLTATGELFF
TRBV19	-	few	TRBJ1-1	TGTGCCAGTAGTATAGCCAGGAACACTGAAGCTTTCTTT	CASSIARNTEAFF
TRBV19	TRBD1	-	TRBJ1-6	TGTGCCAGTAGTAGGGACAGGGCGGCTTATTCACCCCTCCACTTT	CASSRDRAAYSPLHF
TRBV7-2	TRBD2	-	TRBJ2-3	TGTGCCAGCAGCTTACTCGGACTAGCGGCTAGCACAGATACGCAGTATTTT	CASSLLGLAASTDTQYF
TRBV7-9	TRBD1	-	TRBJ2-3	TGTGCCAGCAGCCCCCAGGGACAGGGGGCGAGCACAGATACGCAGTATTTT	CASSPQGQGASTDTQYF
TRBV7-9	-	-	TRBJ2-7	TGTGCCAGCAGCTCCGGACTAACCTACGAGCAGTACTTC	CASSSGLTYEQYF
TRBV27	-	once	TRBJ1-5	TGTGCCAGCAGACCCACAGGGACTAGCAATCAGCCCCAGCATTTT	CASRPTGTSNQPQHF
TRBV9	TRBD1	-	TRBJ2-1	TGTGCCAGCAGCGGGAGGGACAGGGGGCGAAGTGAGCAGTTCTTC	CASSGRDRGRSEQFF
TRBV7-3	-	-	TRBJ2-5	TGTGCCAGCAGCGCGGCGCACCAAGAGACCCAGTACTTC	CASSAAHQETQYF
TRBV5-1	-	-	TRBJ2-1	TGCGCCAGCAGCTTGGAAGGGGGGGGAGCCTACAATGAGCAGTTCTTC	CASSLEGGGAYNEQFF
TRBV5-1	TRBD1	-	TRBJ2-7	TGCGCCAGCAGAATCGACAGGGCCGAGCAGTACTTC	CASRIDRAEQYF
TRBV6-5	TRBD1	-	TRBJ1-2	TGTGCCAGCAACGACAGGGGGATGAACTATGGCTACACCTTC	CASNDRGMNYGYTF
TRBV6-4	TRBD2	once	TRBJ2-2	TGTGCCAGCAGCCCGACTAGCAGGAACACCGGGGAGCTGTTTTTT	CASSPTSRNTGELFF
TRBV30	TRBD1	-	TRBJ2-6	TGTGCCTGGGGTGACAGGGTTGGGGCCAACGTCCTGACTTTC	CAWGDRVGANVLTF
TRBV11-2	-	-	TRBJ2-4	TGTGCCAGCAGTCGAGTGGTAGGCAAAAACAGTCAGTACTTC	CASSRVVGKNSQYF
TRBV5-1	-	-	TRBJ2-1	TGCGCCAGCAGCTTGGCCCAGGGACATCTTAATGAGCAGTTCTTC	CASSLAQGHLNEQFF
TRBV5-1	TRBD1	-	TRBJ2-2	TGCGCCACCACCGGGGGGACAGGGTGGACCGGGGAGCTGTTTTTT	CATTGGTGWTGELFF
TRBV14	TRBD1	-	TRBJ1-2	TGTGCCAGCAGCCACGGACAGGAGAACTATGGCTACACCTTC	CASSHGQENYGYTF
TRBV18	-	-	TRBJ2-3	TGTGCCAGCTCACCAGATTCGGCGGGAACAGATACGCAGTATTTT	CASSPDSAGTDTQYF
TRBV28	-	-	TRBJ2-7	TGTGCCAGCAGTCCCACAGGGAGGGACTACGAGCAGTACTTC	CASSPTGRDYEQYF
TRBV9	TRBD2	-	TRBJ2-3	TGTGCCAGCAGCTCCCGACGGGGGGGCTTAATTGGCACAGATACGCAGTATTTT	CASSSRRGGLIGTDTQYF